These T cell receptor beta chains were read from a single sample in a study of T cells after yellow fever vaccination. One entry per CDR3 protein, called by TCRdb with MiXCR from the 5' RACE reads. The table lists some 560,000 distinct CDR3 sequences, 15% to 20% of them singletons. The source material was PBMCs, sampled 15 days after the yellow fever booster vaccination. These TCRs come from a man aged 25-45 years who received the YFV17D yellow fever vaccine. Both conserved end residues are part of each CDR3. A D gene is named only where the DNA matches it firmly. Size tells how often a clone was seen (once, few, many) or the class of an expanded clone, and some rows leave it out.

V	J	size	D	DNA	CDR3
TRBV20-1	TRBJ2-4	.	.	TGCAGTGCTAGTCCTGGACCGCCTTTAAACATTCAGTACTTC	CSASPGPPLNIQYF
TRBV20-1	TRBJ2-2	.	.	TGCAGTGCTAGACAGGGGGGGGCAGCGGGCACCGGGGAGCTGTTTTTT	CSARQGGAAGTGELFF
TRBV5-1	TRBJ1-5	.	.	TGCGCCAGCAGCCCAGGGCCCCGGGACAGCAATCAGCCCCAGCATTTT	CASSPGPRDSNQPQHF
TRBV20-1	TRBJ2-7	.	TRBD1	TGCAGTGCTCATCACAGGGGGCAGAGCTCCTACGAGCAGTACTTC	CSAHHRGQSSYEQYF
TRBV20-1	TRBJ2-5	.	.	TGCAGTGCTAGAGGTTACGGGGGGCGCGATGGGGCCCAGTACTTC	CSARGYGGRDGAQYF
TRBV7-6	TRBJ2-3	few	.	TGTGCCAGCAGCTTAAGAGACAGGACAGATACGCAGTATTTT	CASSLRDRTDTQYF
TRBV20-1	TRBJ2-5	.	TRBD2	TGCAGTGCTAGAGAAGGCGGGAGAGTTGGAGAGACCCAGTACTTC	CSAREGGRVGETQYF
TRBV29-1	TRBJ2-3	.	.	TGCAGCGTTGAGTTCACAGATACGCAGTATTTT	CSVEFTDTQYF
TRBV4-3	TRBJ2-1	.	.	TGCGCCAGCAGCCAAGGTGGGGGTCACAATGAGCAGTTCTTC	CASSQGGGHNEQFF
TRBV20-1	TRBJ1-6	.	TRBD1	TGCAGTGCTGGAAGGACAGGGTGGGCTTCACCCCTCCACTTT	CSAGRTGWASPLHF
TRBV20-1	TRBJ2-5	.	TRBD2	TGCAGTGCCACCTCACTAGCGGGAGGCAGCCAAGAGACCCAGTACTTC	CSATSLAGGSQETQYF
TRBV24-1	TRBJ2-2	few	.	TGTGCCACTTCTGGGGCAGGGGCCGGGGAGCTGTTTTTT	CATSGAGAGELFF
TRBV7-9	TRBJ1-1	.	TRBD1	TGTGCCAGCAGCCCAGGACAGGGGGCGACTCCTTTCTTT	CASSPGQGATPFF
TRBV27	TRBJ2-3	.	TRBD2	TGTGCCAGCTCATTAACGCTAGCGGGACCCGAACGGTATTTT	CASSLTLAGPERYF
TRBV28	TRBJ2-2	few	.	TGTGCCAGCGTGGGGGCAGCAAGGGAGCTGTTTTTT	CASVGAARELFF
TRBV2	TRBJ2-3	.	.	TGTGCCAGCAGTGATGGACTCTACACAGATACGCAGTATTTT	CASSDGLYTDTQYF
TRBV7-9	TRBJ1-4	.	TRBD1	TGTGCCAGCAGGGGACAGAATGAAAAACTGTTTTTT	CASRGQNEKLFF
TRBV9	TRBJ2-2	.	TRBD2	TGTGCCAGCAGCCGCGGACTAGTGGCCACCGGGGAGCTGTTTTTT	CASSRGLVATGELFF
TRBV16	TRBJ2-1	many	TRBD2	TGTGCCAGCAGCCTACATAGCGGGAGACCTCCAAACAATGAGCAGTTCTTC	CASSLHSGRPPNNEQFF
TRBV20-1	TRBJ2-1	.	TRBD2	TGCAGTGCTAGAAGGGCTAGCGGGGGTGTCAATGAGCAGTTCTTC	CSARRASGGVNEQFF
TRBV9	TRBJ2-2	.	TRBD2	TGTGCCAGCAGCGACTTAGCGGGAGGTAACACCGGGGAGCTGTTTTTT	CASSDLAGGNTGELFF
TRBV6-5	TRBJ1-4	few	.	TGTGCCAGCAGTTACTCAAGGGACGGTGAAAAACTGTTTTTT	CASSYSRDGEKLFF
TRBV12-3/TRBV12-4	TRBJ2-2	.	.	TGTGCCAGCAGTTGGACGGCGCCAAACACCGGGGAGCTGTTTTTT	CASSWTAPNTGELFF
TRBV12-3/TRBV12-4	TRBJ2-2	.	.	TGTGCCAGCAGGGAGTCGGGGGTCACCGGGGAGCTGTTTTTT	CASRESGVTGELFF
TRBV20-1	TRBJ1-5	.	TRBD1	TGCAGTGCTAGAGAGGGACAGGGCGTTCAGCCCCAGCATTTT	CSAREGQGVQPQHF
TRBV4-3	TRBJ2-7	.	.	TGCGCCAGCAGCCACCGTTGGGACCCTACCTACGAGCAGTACTTC	CASSHRWDPTYEQYF
TRBV12-3/TRBV12-4	TRBJ2-1	few	TRBD1	TGTGCCAGCAGTCACTCCCGACAGGGAGAGTCTTACAATGAGCAGTTCTTC	CASSHSRQGESYNEQFF
TRBV20-1	TRBJ1-4	.	.	TGCAGTGCTAGTGATGAGGCAACTAATGAAAAACTGTTTTTT	CSASDEATNEKLFF
TRBV20-1	TRBJ2-1	few	TRBD2	TGCAGTGTTATTAGCGGGAGATTTAATGAGCAGTTCTTC	CSVISGRFNEQFF
TRBV20-1	TRBJ2-1	few	.	TGCAGTGCTACCGTCTGGGACCGCGCTGAGCAGTTCTTC	CSATVWDRAEQFF
TRBV10-2	TRBJ2-7	few	.	TGCGCCAGCAGAACCGGTTCCTGGGACGAGCAGTACTTC	CASRTGSWDEQYF
TRBV7-6	TRBJ2-1	.	TRBD1	TGTGCCAGCAGCTCCAGACGCGGGACAGGGACCTACAATGAGCAGTTCTTC	CASSSRRGTGTYNEQFF
TRBV7-6	TRBJ2-3	.	TRBD1	TGTGCCAGCAGCCCCTGGGGACAGGGCACAGATACGCAGTATTTT	CASSPWGQGTDTQYF
TRBV9	TRBJ2-3	.	.	TGTGCCAGCAGCGTAGAGGTCACCACAGATACGCAGTATTTT	CASSVEVTTDTQYF
TRBV20-1	TRBJ2-5	.	.	TGCAGTGCTCTCGCCCTAGGGATAGAGACCCAGTACTTC	CSALALGIETQYF
TRBV5-6	TRBJ2-3	.	.	TGTGCCAGCAGCTTGAGGGGGGGCGCGTCCACAGATACGCAGTATTTT	CASSLRGGASTDTQYF
TRBV2	TRBJ1-2	.	TRBD1	TGTGCCAGCGGGGACAGTCAGAACTATGGCTACACCTTC	CASGDSQNYGYTF
TRBV5-1	TRBJ2-1	few	.	TGCGCCAGCAGCCAGATGGGGTTGAGCTCCTACAATGAGCAGTTCTTC	CASSQMGLSSYNEQFF
TRBV3-1	TRBJ1-6	few	.	TGTGCCGCAAAAGCGGGGCACGAACATTCACCCCTCCACTTT	CAAKAGHEHSPLHF
TRBV12-3/TRBV12-4	TRBJ2-1	.	TRBD2	TGTGCCAGCAGTTTAAGGGGCGGGAGAGGGAACAATGAGCAGTTCTTC	CASSLRGGRGNNEQFF
TRBV9	TRBJ2-7	few	TRBD1	TGTGCCAGCAGCGTAGAGGTAGGGACAGGCTTCTACGAGCAGTACTTC	CASSVEVGTGFYEQYF
TRBV5-1	TRBJ1-1	.	.	TGCGCCAGCAGCTTGGTCGCGGGGAAAACCGAAGCTTTCTTT	CASSLVAGKTEAFF
TRBV28	TRBJ1-5	once	TRBD1	TGTGCCAGCAGCCGACAGGGGGCGGATCAGCCCCAGCATTTT	CASSRQGADQPQHF
TRBV30	TRBJ1-2	few	.	TGTGCCTGGAGGGGGCTGGGGAAAGACTATGGCTACACCTTC	CAWRGLGKDYGYTF
TRBV20-1	TRBJ2-1	few	.	TGCAGTTGCGGGGAACTGGGGAATGAGCAGTTCTTC	CSCGELGNEQFF
TRBV5-1	TRBJ2-1	.	.	TGCGCCAGCAGCACTAGCCTCAATGAGCAGTTCTTC	CASSTSLNEQFF
TRBV20-1	TRBJ2-1	.	TRBD2	TGCAGTGAGGCGAGACTAGCGGGAGGGTTCTACAATGAGCAGTTCTTC	CSEARLAGGFYNEQFF
TRBV7-2	TRBJ2-5	few	.	TGTGCCAGCAGCCGGGCAGTTCAAGAGACCCAGTACTTC	CASSRAVQETQYF